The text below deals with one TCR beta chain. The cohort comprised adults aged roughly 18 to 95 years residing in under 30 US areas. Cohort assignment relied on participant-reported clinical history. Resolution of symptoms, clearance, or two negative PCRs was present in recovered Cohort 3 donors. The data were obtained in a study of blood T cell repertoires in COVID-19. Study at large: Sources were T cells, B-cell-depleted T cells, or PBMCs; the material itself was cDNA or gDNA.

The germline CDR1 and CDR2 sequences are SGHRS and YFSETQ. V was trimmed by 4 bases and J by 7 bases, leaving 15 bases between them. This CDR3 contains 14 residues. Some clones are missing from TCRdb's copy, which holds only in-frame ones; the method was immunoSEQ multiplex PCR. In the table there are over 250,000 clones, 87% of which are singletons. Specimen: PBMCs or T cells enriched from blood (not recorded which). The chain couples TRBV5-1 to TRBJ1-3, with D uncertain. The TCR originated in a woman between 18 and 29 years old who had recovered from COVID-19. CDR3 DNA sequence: TGCGCCAGCAGCCTGGGAGAAAACCTGAACACCATATATTTT. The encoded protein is CASSLGENLNTIYF.